This T cell receptor beta chain was retrieved from a study of early T cells in non-severe SARS-CoV-2 infection. Across the whole study: From unsorted whole blood, bulk RNA was sequenced, and the chains remained unpaired.

Findings of the study overall: Lookups in VDJdb leaned toward anti-spike CD8 responses and missed private and CD4 specificities.

Unique molecular identifiers tagged individual cDNA molecules. TCRdb re-derived calls from the 5' RACE reads in MiXCR, one entry per CDR3 protein. The sample contains about 55,000 distinct CDR3 sequences, approximately 13% of which appear only once. This clonotype was picked up many times. Its antigen is as yet unknown. This CDR3 is 16 amino acids long. Germline loops: CDR1 DFQATT, CDR2 SNEGSKA (reference sequence). The V segment lost 3 bases and the J segment 1 base; nucleotides outside the gene matches: 5. Source: whole blood, taken at baseline. This sequence was found in an adult who was a healthcare worker with PCR-confirmed SARS-CoV-2 infection or an uninfected control (not recorded which). The J gene is TRBJ2-1, the V gene TRBV20-1; 11 bases map to TRBD2. The CDR3 sequence is CSARLTSGGSYNEQFF. The CDR3 coding sequence is TGCAGTGCTAGGCTCACTAGCGGGGGTTCCTACAATGAGCAGTTCTTC.